This T cell receptor beta chain was sequenced for a study of blood T cell repertoires in COVID-19. On the study more broadly: The origin of the acute and convalescent COVID-19 samples was the United States, Italy and Spain. T cells, B-cell-depleted T cells, or PBMCs supplied cDNA or gDNA.

Germline CDR1 is SNHLY and CDR2 is FYNNEI. The CDR3 covers 14 residues. The germline V and J ends were trimmed by 6 bases and 2 bases, with 13 bases remaining between them. Data came from immunoSEQ multiplex PCR; TCRdb stores just in-frame clones and leaves some out. Of fewer than 300,000 clones listed, about 90% are singletons. This clonotype was sampled from a woman aged 40 to 50 who had recovered from COVID-19. The rearrangement links TRBV2 to TRBJ1-1, with D maybe TRBD1 (6 bases). Sequenced input: peripheral blood. The chain's CDR3 is CASSDRTANTEAFF. The CDR3 DNA reads as TGTGCCAGCAGCGATAGGACAGCCAACACTGAAGCTTTCTTT.